The 10 T cell receptor beta chains presented below share a single source sample, sequenced in a study of blood T cell repertoires in COVID-19. This table comes from immunoSEQ multiplex PCR, and its TCRdb copy is limited to in-frame clones, with some not included. The table includes about 170,000 clones, about 88% detected once. Material for sequencing was PBMCs or T cells enriched from blood (not recorded which). Receptor source: a woman aged 18-35 years who had recovered from COVID-19.

The chain carries TRBV28 and TRBJ2-1; TRBD2 agrees at 12 bases. The trim removed 3 bases at V and 8 bases at J, leaving 8 bases unmatched. Germline-derived CDR1 and CDR2 are MDHEN and SYDVKM. The CDR3 spans 16 residues. The CDR3 DNA sequence: TGTGCCAGCAGTTTCGCTACTAGCGGGAGGAGGGATGAGCAGTTCTTC. Protein sequence: CASSFATSGRRDEQFF.

The chain uses TRBV4-3 and TRBJ2-2, with D unclear. There are 16 residues in the CDR3. V lost 0 bases and J 0 bases, leaving 8 bases between the germline ends. Germline CDR1 is LGHNA and CDR2 is YSLEER. CDR3 region: CASSQDSFANTGELFF. CDR3 bases: TGCGCCAGCAGCCAAGACAGTTTTGCGAACACCGGGGAGCTGTTTTTT.

The chain recombines TRBV3-1 (or the pseudogene TRBV3-2) with TRBJ2-5, with D possibly matching TRBD1 (5 bases). The CDR3 sequence is 15 residues long. Trimming pared 4 bases from V and 4 bases from J, leaving 16 bases between. Germline-derived CDR1 and CDR2 are LGHDT and YNNKEL (reference sequence). The CDR3, as DNA: TGTGCCAGCAGCCCACCCAGCTCAGGGTTAGAGACCCAGTACTTC. Protein: CASSPPSSGLETQYF.

The chain has TRBV27 and TRBJ1-1, with a tentative D call TRBD1 (6 bases). The CDR3 has 15 amino acids. Germline-derived CDR1 and CDR2 are MNHEY and SMNVEV (reference sequence). The ends were cut back, 2 bases at V and 4 bases at J, with 14 bases in the middle. CDR3 in amino acids: CASSLRAGVGTEAFF. The DNA of the CDR3 is TGTGCCAGCAGTTTACGTGCAGGGGTGGGCACTGAAGCTTTCTTT.

This chain joins TRBV5-4 and TRBJ2-2, with TRBD2 matching over 8 bases. V shed 4 bases and J 5 bases; nucleotides not matched to a gene: 10. Germline V gene sequence: CDR1 SGHNT, CDR2 YYREEE (reference sequence). CDR3 length: 16 residues. The CDR3 region has the DNA TGTGCCAGCAGCCCCGCTGTGGCGGGAGGTACCGGGGAGCTGTTTTTT. This sequence encodes CASSPAVAGGTGELFF.

The rearrangement links TRBV2 to TRBJ2-5, with TRBD2 matching 7 bases. Germline assignment: CDR1 SNHLY and CDR2 FYNNEI. This CDR3 spans 15 amino acids. V was clipped by 3 bases and J by 7 bases; unmatched bases: 11. The CDR3 region is CASSEIRGRERTQYF. For the CDR3, the DNA is TGTGCCAGCAGTGAGATTCGAGGGCGGGAGCGGACCCAGTACTTC.

The V gene is TRBV7-8, the J gene TRBJ2-2, with TRBD2 identical over 15 bases. Germline V CDR1 and CDR2: SGHVS, FQNEAQ. This CDR3 has 19 residues. V shed 0 bases and J 0 bases; nucleotides not matched to a gene: 2. CDR3 bases: TGTGCCAGCAGCTTAGCGGGACTAGCGGGAGGTCCGAACACCGGGGAGCTGTTTTTT. This sequence encodes CASSLAGLAGGPNTGELFF.

V is TRBV6-2 or TRBV6-3 and J is TRBJ2-1; D might be TRBD1 (6 bases). CDR3 size: 17 residues. Germline V lookup: CDR1 MNHEY, CDR2 SVGEGT. Trimming stripped 1 base from V and 1 base from J, with 14 bases between. The DNA of the CDR3 is TGTGCCAGCAGTTACTTCGGGCAGGGGAGTTCCTACAATGAGCAGTTCTTC. This encodes CASSYFGQGSSYNEQFF.

Remarks on this clone: One end of the junction is discordant with germline, which a read error may explain. The chain couples TRBV28 to TRBJ2-7; 16 bases align to TRBD2. CDR1 and CDR2 (germline): MDHEN, SYDVKM. The CDR3 is made up of 17 amino acids. In DNA form, the CDR3 reads TGTGCCGGCAGCCAATGGGGACTAGCGGGAGGGGCCTACGAGCAGTACTTC. Amino acids: CAGSQWGLAGGAYEQYF.

The chain is built from TRBV5-1 and TRBJ1-2; 8 nucleotides agree with TRBD1. CDR3 size: 15 residues. Germline V gene data show CDR1 as SGHRS and CDR2 as YFSETQ. V lost 4 bases, J lost 7 bases, and 12 bases stayed unmatched. CDR3 protein: CASSLRTGQGSGYTF. The CDR3 bases are TGCGCCAGCAGCCTGAGGACCGGACAGGGTAGTGGCTACACCTTC. The full variable domain, rest sourced from reference TRBV5-1 and TRBJ1-2, is KAGVTQTPRYLIKTRGQQVTLSCSPISGHRSVSWYQQTPGQGLQFLFEYFSETQRNKGNFPGRFSGRQFSNSRSEMNVSTLELGDSALYLCASSLRTGQGSGYTFGSGTRLTVV.